Below are 25 T cell receptor beta chains sequenced from a single sample in a study of OX40 agonist ivuxolimab in advanced cancers. Repertoires were generated with immunoSEQ multiplex PCR, while TCRdb's copy carries only in-frame clones and drops some. The table includes approximately 12,000 clones, approximately 78% detected once. Sequencing used CD4+ or CD8+ T cells sorted from blood, obtained in a trial of the OX40 agonist ivuxolimab. These receptors came from an adult with an advanced solid tumor such as melanoma, head and neck, liver or kidney cancer.

J is TRBJ2-2 and V is TRBV27; D not resolved. This CDR3 has 13 amino acids. V lost 2 bases, J lost 4 bases, and 5 bases lay in between. CDR1 MNHEY and CDR2 SMNVEV come from the germline V gene (reference sequence). The CDR3 loop is CASSLPPTGELFF. The CDR3 nucleotides are TGTGCCAGCAGTTTACCCCCCACCGGGGAGCTGTTTTTT.

The chain carries TRBV27 and TRBJ2-1; maybe TRBD2 (6 bases). Germline lookup yields CDR1 MNHEY and CDR2 SMNVEV (reference sequence). V gave up 8 bases and J gave up 4 bases, with 6 bases separating them. The CDR3 is 11 residues long. CDR3 sequence: CASGLYNEQFF. CDR3 in DNA: TGTGCCAGCGGACTATACAATGAGCAGTTCTTC.

V is TRBV15 and J is TRBJ2-5; 7 nucleotides agree with TRBD2. The DNA end is more similar to TRBJ2-7, so the J call may be wrong. The CDR3 covers 15 residues. CDR1 LNHNV and CDR2 YYDKDF come from the germline V gene (reference sequence). CDR3 protein: CATSRDWGGTYEQYF. The CDR3 bases are TGTGCCACCAGCAGAGATTGGGGGGGAACCTACGAGCAGTACTTC.

The chain links TRBV15 to TRBJ2-3, with 7 bases aligning to TRBD2. V gave up 0 bases and J gave up 2 bases; unmatched junction bases: 5. The CDR3 contains 16 residues. Germline CDR1 LNHNV, CDR2 YYDKDF (reference sequence). Written as DNA, the CDR3 is TGTGCCACCAGCAGAGAGAGGAGCGGGGTCACAGATACGCAGTATTTT. Amino acid sequence: CATSRERSGVTDTQYF.

V and J are TRBV6-1 and TRBJ1-2; D is unresolved. The CDR3 contains 15 residues. Between the trimmed V and J ends, which lost 2 bases and 2 bases, there was a span of 12 bases. CDR1 is MNHNS and CDR2 is SASEGT in the germline V gene. The CDR3 DNA follows: TGTGCCAGCAGTGAATCGTTCGCACCCAACTATGGCTACACCTTC. It is translated as CASSESFAPNYGYTF.

V is TRBV4-1 and J is TRBJ2-2; the D gene is possibly TRBD2 (5 bases). The CDR3 runs to 15 residues. Trimming left V 8 bases short and J 4 bases short, with 17 bases between. The germline V gene encodes CDR1 MGHRA and CDR2 YSYEKL. The CDR3 loop is CASGVAITPTGELFF. The DNA for the CDR3 is TGCGCCAGCGGTGTAGCGATTACCCCCACCGGGGAGCTGTTTTTT.

J is TRBJ2-4 and V is TRBV19; D call uncertain. This CDR3 contains 15 residues. CDR1 is LNHDA and CDR2 is SQIVND in the germline V gene (reference sequence). Deletions cut 2 bases from V and 1 base from J, with 9 bases between. The chain's CDR3 is CASSIPGWAKNIQYF. The CDR3 coding sequence is TGTGCCAGTAGTATACCGGGTTGGGCCAAAAACATTCAGTACTTC.

This clone was observed a handful of times. This sequence joins TRBV7-9 and TRBJ2-6; D might be TRBD2 (5 bases). This CDR3 has 16 amino acids. In germline, CDR1 is SEHNR, CDR2 FQNEAQ (reference sequence). The ends were cut back, 4 bases at V and 2 bases at J, with 12 bases in the middle. Here the CDR3 reads CASSSAKGAGANVLTF. The CDR3 nucleotides read TGTGCCAGCAGCTCAGCGAAGGGAGCTGGGGCCAACGTCCTGACTTTC.

This chain joins TRBV19 and TRBJ2-1; no firm D call. The ends were cut back, 10 bases at V and 6 bases at J, with 13 bases in the middle. Germline lookup yields CDR1 LNHDA and CDR2 SQIVND (reference sequence). CDR3 size: 12 residues. As DNA, the CDR3 is TGTGCCACCTCCTTTATGCCCAATGAGCAGTTCTTC. As protein: CATSFMPNEQFF. Combining the CDR3 with reference TRBV19 and TRBJ2-1 gives the whole variable domain DGGITQSPKYLFRKEGQNVTLSCEQNLNHDAMYWYRQDPGQGLRLIYYSQIVNDFQKGDIAEGYSVSREKKESFPLTVTSAQKNPTAFYLCATSFMPNEQFFGPGTRLTVL.

This chain joins TRBV28 and TRBJ1-5; D is unclear. Germline CDR1 reads MDHEN; CDR2 reads SYDVKM. The length of the CDR3 is 13 residues. Trimming took 5 bases from V and 9 from J, leaving 14 bases between them. The CDR3 coding sequence is TGTGCCAGCAGTCTTGTTCTGGGGAGGCCCCAGCATTTT. This encodes CASSLVLGRPQHF.

The genes are TRBV6-6 and TRBJ1-1; maybe TRBD1 (5 bases). Trimming removed 7 bases from V and 1 base from J, with 7 bases in between. This CDR3 comprises 12 residues. CDR1 and CDR2 (germline): MNHNY, SVGAGI (reference sequence). The CDR3 DNA reads TGTGCCAGCAATGGGGGGAACACTGAAGCTTTCTTT. Translation: CASNGGNTEAFF.

The genes are TRBV27 and TRBJ1-1; D is possibly TRBD1 (6 bases). This CDR3 is 14 amino acids long. CDR1 is MNHEY, CDR2 SMNVEV, per germline (reference sequence). V was cut by 6 bases and J by 0 bases, with 11 bases left in between. In DNA form, the CDR3 reads TGTGCCAGCAGGAAGGACAGCATGAACACTGAAGCTTTCTTT. Residues: CASRKDSMNTEAFF.

The chain couples TRBV6-5 to TRBJ2-2; weak D call: TRBD1 (6 bases). The ends were cut back, 6 bases at V and 6 bases at J, with 11 bases in the middle. This CDR3 region has 13 residues. Germline CDR1 reads MNHEY; CDR2 reads SVGAGI. The CDR3 reads CASRTQGSGELFF. DNA of the CDR3: TGTGCCAGCAGGACACAGGGATCCGGGGAGCTGTTTTTT.

The chain joins TRBV5-6 to TRBJ2-1; D perhaps matches TRBD2 (5 bases). The germline V gene encodes CDR1 SGHDT and CDR2 YYEEEE. The CDR3 covers 14 residues. Deletions cut 4 bases from V and 8 bases from J, with 16 bases between. DNA for the CDR3: TGTGCCAGCAGCAATCGCCAGCGGCCCTATGAGCAGTTCTTC. Protein sequence: CASSNRQRPYEQFF.

The chain recombines TRBV18 with TRBJ2-2, with D uncertain. Per germline, CDR1 KGHSH and CDR2 LQKENI. The germline V and J ends were trimmed by 3 bases and 7 bases, with 6 bases remaining between them. CDR3 length: 12 amino acids. The CDR3: CASSPLGGELFF. The DNA for the CDR3 is TGTGCCAGCTCACCCCTCGGCGGGGAGCTGTTTTTT.

The chain joins TRBV4-1 to TRBJ2-5, with a weak D call TRBD1 (6 bases). Between the trimmed V and J ends, which lost 0 bases and 5 bases, there was a span of 16 bases. The CDR3 is 16 residues long. CDR1 and CDR2 (germline): MGHRA, YSYEKL. CDR3 sequence: CASSQEKTGSRETQYF. As DNA, the CDR3 is TGCGCCAGCAGCCAAGAGAAGACAGGATCTCGGGAGACCCAGTACTTC.

J is TRBJ1-1 and V is TRBV28; D is possibly TRBD1 (6 bases). V was trimmed by 7 bases and J by 4 bases, leaving 13 bases between them. The CDR3 totals 13 residues. Germline CDR1 is MDHEN and CDR2 is SYDVKM. CDR3 sequence (DNA): TGTGCCAGCAAAATAGGGGGGACCACTGAAGCTTTCTTT. It encodes CASKIGGTTEAFF.

The V gene is TRBV4-1, the J gene TRBJ2-7; weak D call: TRBD1 (6 bases). Germline assignment: CDR1 MGHRA and CDR2 YSYEKL. The CDR3 consists of 17 residues. V was shortened by 4 bases and J by 4 bases, with 23 bases between the two germline ends. The CDR3 nucleotides read TGCGCCAGCAGCCGCGATCGGGCAGGGGCGGGTTATTACGAGCAGTACTTC. Amino acids: CASSRDRAGAGYYEQYF.

The chain is built from TRBV5-4 and TRBJ2-2; D not certain. The CDR3 totals 12 residues. Trimming left V 0 bases short and J 6 bases short, with 3 bases between. Germline-derived CDR1 and CDR2 are SGHNT and YYREEE (reference sequence). In DNA, the CDR3 is TGTGCCAGCAGCTTGGAATCCGGGGAGCTGTTTTTT. Protein product: CASSLESGELFF.

This clone has only one observation. The V and J genes are TRBV27 and TRBJ1-1, with 7 bases identical to TRBD1. V was clipped by 7 bases and J by 3 bases; unmatched bases: 11. The germline CDR1 and CDR2 sequences are MNHEY and SMNVEV (reference sequence). The CDR3 extends over 15 amino acids. This CDR3 is CASIPKRGLDTEAFF. DNA for the CDR3: TGTGCCAGCATCCCAAAGAGGGGGCTAGACACTGAAGCTTTCTTT.

The chain employs TRBV4-1 and TRBJ1-1, with D possibly matching TRBD1 (5 bases). Germline V lookup: CDR1 MGHRA, CDR2 YSYEKL. Trimming removed 2 bases at V and 5 bases at J, with 15 bases between. This CDR3 has 15 amino acids. The CDR3 DNA sequence: TGCGCCAGCAGCCAATGGGTAGGGGCGCAGACTGAAGCTTTCTTT. Its protein product is CASSQWVGAQTEAFF.

The V gene is TRBV19, the J gene TRBJ2-1, with TRBD1 as a possible D gene (6 bases). Deletions cut 3 bases from V and 7 bases from J, with 13 bases between. CDR1 is LNHDA, CDR2 SQIVND, per germline (reference sequence). This CDR3 is 14 amino acids long. CDR3 DNA sequence: TGTGCCAGTAGTATGCCGGGACATCTAAATGAGCAGTTCTTC. This sequence encodes CASSMPGHLNEQFF.

The chain is built from TRBV2 and TRBJ1-4; 7 bases are shared with TRBD1. The CDR3 sequence is 14 residues long. V lost 8 bases, J lost 1 base, and 4 bases stayed unmatched. The germline gives CDR1 SNHLY, CDR2 FYNNEI. CDR3 nucleotides: TGTGCCAGCGGTCGACAGGGAACTAATGAAAAACTGTTTTTT. It yields the protein CASGRQGTNEKLFF.

By its share, this clone is medium-sized. J is TRBJ2-2 and V is TRBV6-1; a possible D gene is TRBD1 (7 bases). Germline CDR1 MNHNS, CDR2 SASEGT. Trimming left V 2 bases short and J 0 bases short, with 16 bases between. The CDR3 totals 18 residues. The CDR3 here is CASSETAGGTANTGELFF. The DNA for the CDR3 is TGTGCCAGCAGTGAAACAGCGGGCGGGACAGCGAACACCGGGGAGCTGTTTTTT.

The chain combines TRBV19 with TRBJ2-7; 7 bases are shared with TRBD1. This CDR3 comprises 15 residues. V shed 3 bases and J 6 bases; nucleotides not matched to a gene: 11. Germline-derived CDR1 and CDR2 are LNHDA and SQIVND (reference sequence). CDR3 sequence (DNA): TGTGCCAGTAGTATGGGACAGTCCCCAGCTGGCGAGCAGTACTTC. Residues: CASSMGQSPAGEQYF.